This T cell receptor beta chain was retrieved from a study of T cell responses to AZD1222 COVID-19 vaccine. The study, taken as a whole, reports: Clonal diversity was possibly underestimated; the donors were predominantly white British and more often female.

As concerns this clone: No antigen is known for it.

The germline V gene encodes CDR1 SGHDN and CDR2 FVKESK. The CDR3 is 13 residues long. V was pared by 6 bases and J by 15 bases, with 13 bases of the junction left unmatched. Assay: immunoSEQ multiplex PCR; the TCRdb copy retains only in-frame clones and omits some. The table has 120,000 or so clones, approximately 90% seen once. The source of this sequence is an adult in good health. The chain employs TRBV14 and TRBJ2-1; 8 bases fit TRBD2. The starting material was peripheral blood, obtained on day 0 of AZD1222 vaccination. The CDR3 spells CASSPTSGTSRFF. The CDR3 nucleotides are TGTGCCAGCAGTCCAACGTCCGGGACTAGTCGGTTCTTC.